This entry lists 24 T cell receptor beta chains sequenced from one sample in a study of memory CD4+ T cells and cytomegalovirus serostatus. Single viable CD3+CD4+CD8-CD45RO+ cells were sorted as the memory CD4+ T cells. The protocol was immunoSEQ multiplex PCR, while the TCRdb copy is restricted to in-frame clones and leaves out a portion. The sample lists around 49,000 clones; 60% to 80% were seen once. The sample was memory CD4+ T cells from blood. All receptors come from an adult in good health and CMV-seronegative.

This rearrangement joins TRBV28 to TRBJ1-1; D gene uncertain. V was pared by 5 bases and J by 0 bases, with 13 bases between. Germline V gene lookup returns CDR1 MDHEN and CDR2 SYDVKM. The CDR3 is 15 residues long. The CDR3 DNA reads TGTGCCAGCAGTGGGTATCCCCTTATGAACACTGAAGCTTTCTTT. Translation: CASSGYPLMNTEAFF.

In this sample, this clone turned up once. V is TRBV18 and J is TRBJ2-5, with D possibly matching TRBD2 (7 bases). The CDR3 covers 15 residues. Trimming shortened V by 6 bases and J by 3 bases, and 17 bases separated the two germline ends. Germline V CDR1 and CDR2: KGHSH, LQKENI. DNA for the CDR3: TGTGCCAGCTCTGGGGACTACAGGGAGAAAGAGACCCAGTACTTC. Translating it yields CASSGDYREKETQYF.

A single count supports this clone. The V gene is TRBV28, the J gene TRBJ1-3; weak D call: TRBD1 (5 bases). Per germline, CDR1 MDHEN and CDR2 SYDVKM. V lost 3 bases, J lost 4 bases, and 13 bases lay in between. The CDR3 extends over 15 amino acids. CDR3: CASSFGQGLGNTIYF. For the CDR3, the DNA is TGTGCCAGCAGTTTCGGGCAGGGTTTGGGAAACACCATATATTTT.

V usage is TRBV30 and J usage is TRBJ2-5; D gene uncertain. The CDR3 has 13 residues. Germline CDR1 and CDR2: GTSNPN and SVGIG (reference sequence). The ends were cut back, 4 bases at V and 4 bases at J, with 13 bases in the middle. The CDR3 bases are TGTGCCTGGAAGAAGCTAATGGGAGAGACCCAGTACTTC. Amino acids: CAWKKLMGETQYF.

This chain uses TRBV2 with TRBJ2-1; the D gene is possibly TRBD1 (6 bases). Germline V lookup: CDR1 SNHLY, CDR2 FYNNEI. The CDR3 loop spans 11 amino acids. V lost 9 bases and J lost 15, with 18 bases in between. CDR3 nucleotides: TGTGCCAGGGGGGTCACAGGGTCGCTGTTCTTC. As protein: CARGVTGSLFF.

The CDR3 DNA follows: TGTGCCAGCAGCTCGACAGGGCCTGGAAACACCATATATTTT. It is translated as CASSSTGPGNTIYF. The chain joins TRBV7-6 to TRBJ1-3; TRBD1 matches at 7 bases. Losses at the gene ends were 4 bases for V and 2 bases for J; bases not matched to a gene: 2. The CDR3 runs 14 residues. CDR1 and CDR2 (germline): SGHVS, FNYEAQ.

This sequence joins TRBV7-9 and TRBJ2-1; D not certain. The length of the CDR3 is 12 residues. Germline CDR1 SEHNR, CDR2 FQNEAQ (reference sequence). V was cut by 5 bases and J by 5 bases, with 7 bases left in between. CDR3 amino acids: CASSIRDNEQFF. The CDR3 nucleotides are TGTGCCAGCAGCATACGAGACAATGAGCAGTTCTTC.

CDR3 loop: CASSLTANYGYTF. DNA for the CDR3: TGTGCCAGTAGTCTCACAGCGAACTATGGCTACACCTTC. This chain links TRBV19 with TRBJ1-2; unclear D gene. This CDR3 is built from 13 residues. Germline CDR1 is LNHDA and CDR2 is SQIVND (reference sequence). Trimming removed 5 bases from V and 2 bases from J, with 9 bases in between.

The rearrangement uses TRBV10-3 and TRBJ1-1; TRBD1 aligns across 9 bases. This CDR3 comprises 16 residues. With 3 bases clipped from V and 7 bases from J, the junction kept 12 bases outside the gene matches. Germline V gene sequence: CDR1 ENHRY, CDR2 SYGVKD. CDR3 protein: CAISDPTGTGTNEAFF. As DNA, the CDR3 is TGTGCCATCAGTGATCCGACCGGGACAGGGACCAATGAAGCTTTCTTT.

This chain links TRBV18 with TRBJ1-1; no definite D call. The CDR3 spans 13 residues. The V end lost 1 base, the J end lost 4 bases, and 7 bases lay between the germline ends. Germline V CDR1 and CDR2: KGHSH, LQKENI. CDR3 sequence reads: CASSPLVGTEAFF. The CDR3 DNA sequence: TGTGCCAGCTCACCACTAGTCGGCACTGAAGCTTTCTTT.

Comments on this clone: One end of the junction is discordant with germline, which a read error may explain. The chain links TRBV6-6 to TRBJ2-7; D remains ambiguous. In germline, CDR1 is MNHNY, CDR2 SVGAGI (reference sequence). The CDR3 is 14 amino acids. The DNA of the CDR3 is TGTGCCAGCAGTTACTCGCTTCGCTCCCACGAGCAGTACTTC. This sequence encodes CASSYSLRSHEQYF.

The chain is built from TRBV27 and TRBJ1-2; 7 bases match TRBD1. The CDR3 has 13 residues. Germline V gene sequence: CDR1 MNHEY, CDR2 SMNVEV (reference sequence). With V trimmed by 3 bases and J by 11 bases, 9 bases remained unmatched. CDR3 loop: CASSFRQGWEYTF. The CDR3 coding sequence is TGTGCCAGCAGTTTTAGACAGGGTTGGGAGTACACCTTC.

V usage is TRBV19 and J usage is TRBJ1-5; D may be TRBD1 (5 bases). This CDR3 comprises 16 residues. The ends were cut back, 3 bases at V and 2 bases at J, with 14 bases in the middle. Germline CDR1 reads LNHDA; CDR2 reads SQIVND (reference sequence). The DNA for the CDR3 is TGTGCCAGTAGTATTTCGAGGGGAAGGCGCAATCAGCCCCAGCATTTT. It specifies CASSISRGRRNQPQHF.

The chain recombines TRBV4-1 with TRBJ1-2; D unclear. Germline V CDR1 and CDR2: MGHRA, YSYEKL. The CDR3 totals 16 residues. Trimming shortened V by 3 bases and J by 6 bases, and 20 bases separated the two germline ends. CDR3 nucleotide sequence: TGCGCCAGCAGCCATCTAAGAGGCACCCTCTATGATGGCTACACCTTC. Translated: CASSHLRGTLYDGYTF.

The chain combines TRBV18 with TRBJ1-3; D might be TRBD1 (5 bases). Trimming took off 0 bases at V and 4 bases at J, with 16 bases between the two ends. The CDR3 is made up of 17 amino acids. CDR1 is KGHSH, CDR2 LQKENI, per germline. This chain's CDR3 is CASSPPSTRGTGNTIYF. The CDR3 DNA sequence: TGTGCCAGCTCACCACCGAGTACACGAGGGACCGGAAACACCATATATTTT.

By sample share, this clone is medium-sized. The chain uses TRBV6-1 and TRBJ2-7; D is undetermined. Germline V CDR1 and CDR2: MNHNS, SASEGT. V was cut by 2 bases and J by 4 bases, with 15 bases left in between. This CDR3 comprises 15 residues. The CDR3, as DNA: TGTGCCAGCAGTGAAACTTTCGCATCCGTATACGAGCAGTACTTC. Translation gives CASSETFASVYEQYF.

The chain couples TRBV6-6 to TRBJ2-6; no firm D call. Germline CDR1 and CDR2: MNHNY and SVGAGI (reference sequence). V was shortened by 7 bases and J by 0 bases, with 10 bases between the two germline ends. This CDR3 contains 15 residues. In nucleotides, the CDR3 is TGTGCCAGCATCATGTTAATCTCTGGGGCCAACGTCCTGACTTTC. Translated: CASIMLISGANVLTF.

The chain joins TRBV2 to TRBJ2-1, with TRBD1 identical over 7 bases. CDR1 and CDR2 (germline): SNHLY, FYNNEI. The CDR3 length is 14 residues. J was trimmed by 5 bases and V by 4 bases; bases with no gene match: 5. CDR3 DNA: TGTGCCAGCAGTGTACAGGGGTACCACAATGAGCAGTTCTTC. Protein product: CASSVQGYHNEQFF.

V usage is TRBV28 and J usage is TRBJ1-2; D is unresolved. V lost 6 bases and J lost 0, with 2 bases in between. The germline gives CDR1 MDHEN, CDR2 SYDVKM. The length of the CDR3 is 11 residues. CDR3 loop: CASRTNYGYTF. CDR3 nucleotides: TGTGCCAGCAGGACTAACTATGGCTACACCTTC.

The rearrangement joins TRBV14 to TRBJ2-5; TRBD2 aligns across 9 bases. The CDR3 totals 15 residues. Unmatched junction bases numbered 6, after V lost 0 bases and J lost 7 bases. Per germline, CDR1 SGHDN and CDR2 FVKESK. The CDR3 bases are TGTGCCAGCAGCCAAGATGCGGCGGGAGGGGGGACCCAGTACTTC. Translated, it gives CASSQDAAGGGTQYF.

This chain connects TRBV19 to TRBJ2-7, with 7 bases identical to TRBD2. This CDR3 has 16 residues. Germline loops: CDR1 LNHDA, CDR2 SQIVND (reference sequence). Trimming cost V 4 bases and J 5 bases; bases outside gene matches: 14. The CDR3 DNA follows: TGTGCCAGTAGTACCCGCGTGGGGGGGTCGAGAGACGAGCAGTACTTC. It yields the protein CASSTRVGGSRDEQYF.

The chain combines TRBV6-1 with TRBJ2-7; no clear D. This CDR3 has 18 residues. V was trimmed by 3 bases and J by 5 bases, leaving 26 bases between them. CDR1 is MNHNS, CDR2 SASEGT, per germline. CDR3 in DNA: TGTGCCAGCAGTGATCGGTGGTCGAACACTCTCTCGGCGGACGAGCAGTACTTC. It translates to CASSDRWSNTLSADEQYF.

DNA for the CDR3: TGTGCCAGCAGCTTAGATGGGACAGTCTACAATGAGCAGTTCTTC. Translating it yields CASSLDGTVYNEQFF. The genes are TRBV11-2 and TRBJ2-1; the match to TRBD1 covers 7 bases. This CDR3 region has 15 residues. J was trimmed by 3 bases and V by 0 bases; bases with no gene match: 2. CDR1 SGHAT and CDR2 FQNNGV come from the germline V gene.

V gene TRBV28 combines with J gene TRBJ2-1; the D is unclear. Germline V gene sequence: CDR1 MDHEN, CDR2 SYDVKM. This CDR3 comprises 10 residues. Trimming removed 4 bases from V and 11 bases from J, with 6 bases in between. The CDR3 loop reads CASSSIKQFF. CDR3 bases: TGTGCCAGCAGTTCTATTAAGCAGTTCTTC.